These 31 T cell receptor beta chains were all obtained from the same sample, sequenced in a study of shared clonotypes between healthy human individuals. The repertoire was sequenced with immunoSEQ multiplex PCR; TCRdb's copy has only in-frame clones and lacks some. The table includes over a million clones, 98% to 99% detected once. Sequencing was performed on naive CD4+ T cells sorted from blood. Stated subset: CD45RA+ positively selected. The source is a man aged 25-40 years in good health.

Note on this clone: Distinct nucleotide sequences in the sample also encode this CDR3. CDR3 nucleotide sequence: TGCGCCAGCAGCCAAGATGGGAGAAATCAGCCCCAGCATTTT. Translating it yields CASSQDGRNQPQHF. The V and J genes are TRBV4-1 and TRBJ1-5; D ambiguous. Germline CDR1 is MGHRA and CDR2 is YSYEKL. The CDR3 covers 14 residues. V shed 0 bases and J shed 4 bases, with 7 bases lying between them.

The sample holds one count of this clone. The chain joins TRBV5-4 to TRBJ1-1; D unclear. The V gene's germline CDR1 is SGHNT and CDR2 YYREEE (reference sequence). V lost 6 bases to trimming and J lost 6 bases, with 18 bases between them. This CDR3 region has 14 residues. CDR3 amino acids: CASISFGSGAEAFF. The CDR3 region has the DNA TGTGCCAGCATAAGTTTTGGGAGCGGGGCTGAAGCTTTCTTT.

This chain uses TRBV19 with TRBJ2-2, with TRBD2 matching 8 bases. The CDR3 length is 14 residues. Germline assignment: CDR1 LNHDA and CDR2 SQIVND (reference sequence). The trim removed 3 bases at V and 4 bases at J, leaving 1 base unmatched. DNA of the CDR3: TGTGCCAGTAGTATTAGCGGGGCCACCGGGGAGCTGTTTTTT. Its protein is CASSISGATGELFF.

A few counts support this clone. Within the sample, other DNA sequences also encode this same CDR3. The V call is TRBV18, the J call TRBJ1-1; perhaps TRBD1 as D (6 bases). The V and J ends lost 3 bases and 1 base respectively, with 9 bases between them. Germline V lookup: CDR1 KGHSH, CDR2 LQKENI. The CDR3 length is 14 residues. The CDR3 nucleotides are TGTGCCAGCTCACCCGGACAGACGAACACTGAAGCTTTCTTT. Translating it yields CASSPGQTNTEAFF.

The rearrangement uses TRBV27 and TRBJ2-3, with D possibly being TRBD2 (6 bases). Germline V gene sequence: CDR1 MNHEY, CDR2 SMNVEV (reference sequence). This CDR3 spans 14 amino acids. Trimming shortened V by 8 bases and J by 8 bases, and 20 bases separated the two germline ends. DNA for the CDR3: TGTGCCAGCCACAACCAGCGGGCCCCGTTTACGCAGTATTTT. Its translation is CASHNQRAPFTQYF.

Here the CDR3 reads CSVERVVNEQFF. The CDR3 DNA follows: TGCAGCGTTGAGCGGGTCGTCAATGAGCAGTTCTTC. The chain recombines TRBV29-1 with TRBJ2-1; perhaps TRBD2 as D (5 bases). Deletions cut 3 bases from V and 6 bases from J, with 9 bases between. The CDR3 length is 12 residues. Germline V gene data show CDR1 as SQVTM and CDR2 as ANQGSEA.

This rearrangement joins TRBV18 to TRBJ2-7, with D possibly TRBD2 on 6 matching bases. The CDR3 length is 15 residues. From germline, CDR1 is KGHSH and CDR2 LQKENI. V was pared by 4 bases and J by 3 bases, with 16 bases between. The chain's CDR3 is CASSRTGGGFYEQYF. As DNA, the CDR3 is TGTGCCAGCTCACGTACAGGAGGAGGGTTCTACGAGCAGTACTTC.

This rearrangement joins TRBV5-1 to TRBJ1-5; 8 bases are a match to TRBD1. J lost 4 bases, V lost 5 bases, and 5 bases had no gene match. Germline values: CDR1 SGHRS, CDR2 YFSETQ. The CDR3 sequence is 14 residues long. The DNA of the CDR3 is TGCGCCAGCAGACCGACAGGGGCAAATCAGCCCCAGCATTTT. Amino acids: CASRPTGANQPQHF.

The chain links TRBV18 to TRBJ2-7; 11 nucleotides line up with TRBD2. With 3 bases clipped from V and 2 bases from J, the junction kept 6 bases outside the gene matches. Germline V lookup: CDR1 KGHSH, CDR2 LQKENI. The CDR3 loop spans 16 amino acids. The CDR3 is CASSPLLAGVTYEQYF. The CDR3 DNA reads TGTGCCAGCTCACCCCTACTAGCGGGAGTAACCTACGAGCAGTACTTC.

The CDR3 reads CASSPPMRPDTQYF. CDR3 bases: TGTGCCAGCTCACCACCGATGAGACCAGATACGCAGTATTTT. The chain links TRBV18 to TRBJ2-3; D is uncertain. The germline V gene has CDR1 KGHSH and CDR2 LQKENI. The CDR3 loop spans 14 amino acids. Trimming took 0 bases from V and 4 from J, leaving 8 bases between them.

The chain recombines TRBV2 with TRBJ2-5; no definite D call. Per germline, CDR1 SNHLY and CDR2 FYNNEI. V was cut by 6 bases and J by 4 bases, with 12 bases left in between. This CDR3 contains 13 residues. The chain's CDR3 is CASRNEVAETQYF. In DNA form, the CDR3 reads TGTGCCAGCAGGAACGAGGTTGCAGAGACCCAGTACTTC.

The table lists this clone with a count of one. This rearrangement joins TRBV10-2 to TRBJ2-7, with D tentatively TRBD1 (5 bases). V dropped 5 bases and J dropped 2 bases, with 13 bases sitting between them. The CDR3 runs to 14 residues. Germline CDR1 and CDR2: WSHSY and SAAADI. The CDR3 region is CASSYQGLAYEQYF. DNA for the CDR3: TGCGCCAGCAGTTATCAGGGTCTCGCCTACGAGCAGTACTTC.

This sequence joins TRBV7-2 and TRBJ2-7; weak D call: TRBD1 (6 bases). Trimming removed 8 bases from V and 1 base from J, with 6 bases in between. CDR1 and CDR2 from the germline V gene are SGHTA and FQGNSA. The CDR3 totals 11 residues. The CDR3 spells CASGQSYEQYF. CDR3 coding DNA: TGTGCCAGCGGACAGTCCTACGAGCAGTACTTC.

The chain is built from TRBV11-2 and TRBJ2-2, with D uncertain. This CDR3 region has 13 residues. Germline CDR1 SGHAT, CDR2 FQNNGV. Trimming cost V 5 bases and J 5 bases, with 9 bases left between them. The CDR3 DNA reads as TGTGCCAGCAGCCTTAGGGTGACCGGGGAGCTGTTTTTT. Translating it yields CASSLRVTGELFF.

The genes are TRBV19 and TRBJ1-1; D perhaps matches TRBD1 (5 bases). Trimming shortened V by 4 bases and J by 4 bases, and 10 bases separated the two germline ends. The CDR3 is made up of 13 amino acids. Per the germline V gene, CDR1 is LNHDA and CDR2 is SQIVND (reference sequence). The CDR3 loop reads CASSTDRLTEAFF. In nucleotides, the CDR3 is TGTGCCAGTAGTACAGACAGACTCACTGAAGCTTTCTTT.

This clone was seen just once. Other DNA variants within this sample encode the same CDR3. The chain couples TRBV28 to TRBJ2-7; no firm D call. V shed 5 bases and J shed 4 bases, with 9 bases lying between them. The CDR3 is 12 residues long. Germline CDR1 reads MDHEN; CDR2 reads SYDVKM. The CDR3 spells CASSPIGYEQYF. The CDR3 DNA is TGTGCCAGCAGTCCCATCGGTTACGAGCAGTACTTC.

The rearrangement links TRBV28 to TRBJ2-2; possible D gene TRBD2, 5 bases. Germline CDR1 MDHEN, CDR2 SYDVKM. CDR3 length: 12 amino acids. The CDR3 bases are TGTGCTGGGAGCGGGAACACCGGGGAGCTGTTTTTT. Translated: CAGSGNTGELFF.

This sequence joins TRBV29-1 and TRBJ2-1; D is possibly TRBD2 (6 bases). Trimming pared 7 bases from V and 6 bases from J, leaving 13 bases between. The germline gives CDR1 SQVTM, CDR2 ANQGSEA. There are 12 residues in the CDR3. In DNA, the CDR3 is TGCAGCGCCGAGACTAGTTTCAATGAGCAGTTCTTC. Translation gives CSAETSFNEQFF.

The chain uses TRBV23-1 and TRBJ2-5; 10 nucleotides align to TRBD1. TRBV23-1 qualifies as an ORF whose function is uncertain. The junction had 1 base not matched to a gene; V was cut back by 0 bases and J by 3 bases. The CDR3 loop spans 15 amino acids. CDR3 coding DNA: TGCGCCAGCAGTCAATCGGGGACAGGGGAAGAGACCCAGTACTTC. Its protein is CASSQSGTGEETQYF.

CDR3 loop: CASSFSPTGTNYGYTF. For the CDR3, the DNA is TGTGCCAGCAGTTTTTCCCCGACAGGGACTAACTATGGCTACACCTTC. The chain links TRBV27 to TRBJ1-2, with TRBD1 identical over 7 bases. This CDR3 region has 16 residues. The V gene's germline CDR1 is MNHEY and CDR2 SMNVEV (reference sequence). The J segment lost 0 bases and the V segment lost 3 bases, leaving 7 bases of the junction unmatched.

The genes are TRBV29-1 and TRBJ2-7, with TRBD1 matching 8 bases. CDR3 size: 13 residues. V trimming: 7 bases; J trimming: 3 bases; junction bases outside the gene matches: 8. Germline CDR1 and CDR2: SQVTM and ANQGSEA. The CDR3 loop is CSGGQGLNYEQYF. The DNA for the CDR3 is TGCAGCGGCGGACAGGGATTAAACTACGAGCAGTACTTC.

J is TRBJ2-1 and V is TRBV29-1, with 8 nucleotides matching TRBD1. Germline V gives CDR1 SQVTM, CDR2 ANQGSEA. J was trimmed by 8 bases and V by 3 bases; bases with no gene match: 15. The CDR3 runs 16 residues. CDR3 bases: TGCAGCGTTGAGGGAACCAGGGGGCGCTTTAGCGATGAGCAGTTCTTC. Protein product: CSVEGTRGRFSDEQFF.

This sequence joins TRBV7-8 and TRBJ2-3, with unresolved D. Germline V gives CDR1 SGHVS, CDR2 FQNEAQ. V lost 5 bases and J 7 bases, leaving 10 bases between the germline ends. CDR3 length: 12 amino acids. The CDR3 nucleotides read TGTGCCAGCAGCCCTGGCAGTTATACGCAGTATTTT. Translation: CASSPGSYTQYF. Based on the CDR3 plus reference TRBV7-8 and TRBJ2-3, the full variable domain is GAGVSQSPRYKVAKRGQDVALRCDPISGHVSLFWYQQALGQGPEFLTYFQNEAQLDKSGLPSDRFFAERPEGSVSTLKIQRTQQEDSAVYLCASSPGSYTQYFGPGTRLTVL.

The chain combines TRBV30 with TRBJ2-7; 9 bases map to TRBD2. V lost 0 bases to trimming and J lost 2 bases; unmatched junction nucleotides: 5. The V gene's germline CDR1 is GTSNPN and CDR2 SVGIG (reference sequence). The CDR3 has 15 residues. The CDR3 DNA sequence: TGTGCCTGGAGTGTACGGGCTAGCGGGGCCTACGAGCAGTACTTC. Translating it yields CAWSVRASGAYEQYF. The variable domain in full, with the rest retrieved from reference TRBV30 and TRBJ2-7, is SQTIHQWPATLVQPVGSPLSLECTVEGTSNPNLYWYRQAAGRGLQLLFYSVGIGQISSEVPQNLSASRPQDRQFILSSKKLLLSDSGFYLCAWSVRASGAYEQYFGPGTRLTVT.

CDR3 nucleotides: TGCAGCGCATGGGGGGATAACACCGGGGAGCTGTTTTTT. This translates into CSAWGDNTGELFF. The chain employs TRBV29-1 and TRBJ2-2; D possibly corresponds to TRBD2 (6 bases). The CDR3 has 13 amino acids. The germline CDR1 and CDR2 sequences are SQVTM and ANQGSEA. V shed 7 bases and J shed 2 bases, with 11 bases lying between them.

V gene TRBV29-1 combines with J gene TRBJ2-3; the D gene is possibly TRBD1 (6 bases). Trimming removed 7 bases at V and 5 bases at J, with 16 bases between. The CDR3 consists of 13 residues. From germline, CDR1 is SQVTM and CDR2 ANQGSEA. The CDR3 DNA reads as TGCAGCGAACACAGGGCCGACATAGATACGCAGTATTTT. Translating gives CSEHRADIDTQYF.

This clone has just one count. The chain carries TRBV11-2 and TRBJ2-7; 9 bases map to TRBD2. J was trimmed by 3 bases and V by 1 base; bases with no gene match: 7. This CDR3 comprises 16 residues. From germline, CDR1 is SGHAT and CDR2 FQNNGV. The CDR3: CASSLVRLAGHYEQYF. As DNA, the CDR3 is TGTGCCAGCAGCTTAGTGCGTCTAGCGGGACACTACGAGCAGTACTTC.

V usage is TRBV5-1 and J usage is TRBJ2-5; a possible D gene is TRBD1 (6 bases). The V and J ends lost 5 bases and 1 base respectively, with 9 bases between them. The CDR3 runs to 13 residues. CDR1 and CDR2 from the germline V gene are SGHRS and YFSETQ. The DNA of the CDR3 is TGCGCCAGCAGAAGGGGGTTCCAAGAGACCCAGTACTTC. It translates to CASRRGFQETQYF.

This chain joins TRBV7-9 and TRBJ2-1; TRBD2 is a possible D gene (6 bases). Germline V lookup: CDR1 SEHNR, CDR2 FQNEAQ (reference sequence). V lost 6 bases and J lost 5, with 17 bases in between. This CDR3 is 15 amino acids long. The CDR3 DNA sequence: TGTGCCAGCAGTAGCCTAGCGTGGGCAAACAATGAGCAGTTCTTC. This gives the protein CASSSLAWANNEQFF.

The CDR3 loop is CASRSEGGYEQYF. CDR3 DNA sequence: TGTGCCAGCAGGTCGGAGGGGGGATACGAGCAGTACTTC. The chain uses TRBV6-6 and TRBJ2-7, with D perhaps matching TRBD1 or TRBD2 (6 bases each). Trimming pared 6 bases from V and 4 bases from J, leaving 13 bases between. The germline gives CDR1 MNHNY, CDR2 SVGAGI (reference sequence). The CDR3 spans 13 residues.

V is TRBV29-1 and J is TRBJ1-5; possibly TRBD1 for D (6 bases). Between the trimmed V and J ends, which lost 5 bases and 5 bases, there was a span of 13 bases. The CDR3 sequence is 13 residues long. CDR1 SQVTM and CDR2 ANQGSEA come from the germline V gene. Written as DNA, the CDR3 is TGCAGCGTTTTGGGGGGCATAGATCAGCCCCAGCATTTT. It yields the protein CSVLGGIDQPQHF.